The rows below give T cell receptor beta chains drawn from one sample of a study of cytomegalovirus exposure and HLA in healthy donors. Sequenced by immunoSEQ multiplex PCR; TCRdb stores in-frame clones only, minus some. This sample has approximately 210,000 clones; around 88% occur once, and the top ten carry roughly 1.5%. The sample was PBMCs. Source of these receptors: a woman between 18 and 29 years old in good health and CMV-seronegative. Both conserved end residues are trimmed from each CDR3.

CDR3 protein: ASSTTGEIQPQH; V gene: TRBV9; J gene: TRBJ1-5
CDR3 protein: ASSFGSDVGGYT; V gene: TRBV7-9; J gene: TRBJ1-2
CDR3 protein: ASTRRGPGTDTQY; V gene: TRBV10-2; J gene: TRBJ2-3
CDR3 protein: ASSTGDSNQPQH; V gene: TRBV2; J gene: TRBJ1-5
CDR3 protein: SVDGDQTSGNTDTQY; V gene: TRBV29-1; J gene: TRBJ2-3
CDR3 protein: ASSLRGGPVFPDTQY; V gene: TRBV11-2; J gene: TRBJ2-3
CDR3 protein: ASSYGALMNTEAF; V gene: TRBV6-5; J gene: TRBJ1-1
CDR3 protein: ASGWYSGGSSVLGYEQY; V gene: TRBV12-5; J gene: TRBJ2-7
CDR3 protein: ASSWLTGVGYGYT; V gene: TRBV5-8; J gene: TRBJ1-2
CDR3 protein: ASSSMGPGASGANVLT; V gene: TRBV7-2; J gene: TRBJ2-6
CDR3 protein: ASSPYSLSYNEQF; V gene: TRBV7-8; J gene: TRBJ2-1
CDR3 protein: ASRGTGYTGELF; V gene: TRBV4-2; J gene: TRBJ2-2
CDR3 protein: ASRPTSGRNEQY; V gene: TRBV5-1; J gene: TRBJ2-7
CDR3 protein: ASSPGTTYNEQF; V gene: TRBV9; J gene: TRBJ2-1
CDR3 protein: AWSSGGNQPQH; V gene: TRBV30; J gene: TRBJ1-5
CDR3 protein: ASSIGGGGIQETQY; V gene: TRBV19; J gene: TRBJ2-5
CDR3 protein: ASSLGQGADEAF; V gene: TRBV5-1; J gene: TRBJ1-1
CDR3 protein: ASSHRSGTYSYEQY; V gene: TRBV7-9; J gene: TRBJ2-7
CDR3 protein: ASSLGQGRRYEQY; V gene: TRBV18; J gene: TRBJ2-7
CDR3 protein: ASSSTSGGYNEQF; V gene: TRBV5-4; J gene: TRBJ2-1
CDR3 protein: ASSAFPSDSSTYEQY; V gene: TRBV7-9; J gene: TRBJ2-7
CDR3 protein: ASSQLGLAGVEQF; V gene: TRBV14; J gene: TRBJ2-1
CDR3 protein: AWSVRQGANYGYT; V gene: TRBV30; J gene: TRBJ1-2
CDR3 protein: SVDRQGREQF; V gene: TRBV29-1; J gene: TRBJ2-1
CDR3 protein: ASSELPPAETQY; V gene: TRBV2; J gene: TRBJ2-5
CDR3 protein: ATSTTQGLAGGNEQF; V gene: TRBV15; J gene: TRBJ2-1
CDR3 protein: ASSPNALPESETQY; V gene: TRBV10-1; J gene: TRBJ2-5